Described below is a single T cell receptor (beta chain) sequence and its context. Assay: immunoSEQ multiplex PCR; the TCRdb copy retains only in-frame clones and omits some. The sample contains 100,000 or so clones, roughly 80% of which appear only once. The data belong to a study of blood T cell repertoires in COVID-19. Study-wide background: In each case, the material was cDNA or gDNA derived from T cells, B-cell-depleted T cells, or PBMCs.

The CDR3 extends over 15 amino acids. Germline V gene data show CDR1 as KGHSH and CDR2 as LQKENI. J was trimmed by 5 bases and V by 2 bases; bases with no gene match: 5. The TCR was taken from a woman between 70 and 85 years old with acute or convalescent COVID-19. Sequences were obtained from peripheral blood. This chain links TRBV18 with TRBJ2-3; 9 bases fit TRBD1. The CDR3 bases are TGTGCCAGCTCACCAATCGGACAGGGGCAAGATACGCAGTATTTT. Translated: CASSPIGQGQDTQYF.